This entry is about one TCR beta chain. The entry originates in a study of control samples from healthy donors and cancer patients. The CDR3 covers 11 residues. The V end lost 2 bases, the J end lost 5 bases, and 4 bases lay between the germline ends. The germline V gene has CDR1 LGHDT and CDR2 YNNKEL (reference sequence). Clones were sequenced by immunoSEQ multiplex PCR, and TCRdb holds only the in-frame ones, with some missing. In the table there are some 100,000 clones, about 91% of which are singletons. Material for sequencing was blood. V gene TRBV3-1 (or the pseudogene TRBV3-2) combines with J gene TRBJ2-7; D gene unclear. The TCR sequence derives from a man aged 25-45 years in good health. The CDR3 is CASSQFDEQYF. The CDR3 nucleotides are TGTGCCAGCAGCCAATTTGACGAGCAGTACTTC.